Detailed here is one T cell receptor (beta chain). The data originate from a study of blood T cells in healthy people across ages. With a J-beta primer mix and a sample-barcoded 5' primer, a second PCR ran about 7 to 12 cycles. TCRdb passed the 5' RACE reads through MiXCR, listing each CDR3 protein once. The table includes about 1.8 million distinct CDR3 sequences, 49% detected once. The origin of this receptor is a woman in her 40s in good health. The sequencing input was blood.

In DNA form, the CDR3 reads TGTGCCAGCACTCCTTTGGGGACAGGGCGAACAGATACGCAGTATTTT. Translated, it gives CASTPLGTGRTDTQYF. The V gene is TRBV28, the J gene TRBJ2-3; TRBD1 matches 9 bases. This CDR3 is 16 amino acids long. V lost 7 bases and J lost 3; bases outside the gene matches: 11. Per germline, CDR1 MDHEN and CDR2 SYDVKM.